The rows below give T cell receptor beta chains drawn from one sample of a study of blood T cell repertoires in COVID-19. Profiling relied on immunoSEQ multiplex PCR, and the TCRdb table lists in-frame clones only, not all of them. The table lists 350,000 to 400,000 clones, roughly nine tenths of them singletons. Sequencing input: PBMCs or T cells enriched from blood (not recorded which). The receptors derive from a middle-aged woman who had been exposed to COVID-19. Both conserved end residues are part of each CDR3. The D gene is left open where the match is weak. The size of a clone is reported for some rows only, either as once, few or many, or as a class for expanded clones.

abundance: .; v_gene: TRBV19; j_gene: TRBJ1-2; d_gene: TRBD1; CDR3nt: TGTGCCAGCTACCAAACAGGGACAGGGGACTATGGCTACACCTTC; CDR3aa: CASYQTGTGDYGYTF
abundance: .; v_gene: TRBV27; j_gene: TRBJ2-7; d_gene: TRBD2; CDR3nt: TGTGCCAGCAGCGGGAGGCTACCCTCCTACGAGCAGTACTTC; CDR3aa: CASSGRLPSYEQYF
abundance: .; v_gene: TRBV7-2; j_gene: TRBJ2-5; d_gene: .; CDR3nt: TGTGCCAGCAGCTTAGAGTGGGCCGGTCGGGAGACCCAGTACTTC; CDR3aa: CASSLEWAGRETQYF
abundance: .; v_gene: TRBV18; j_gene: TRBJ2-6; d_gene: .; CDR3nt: TGTGCCAGCTCACCAAACAGGGCCTCTGGGGCCAACGTCCTGACTTTC; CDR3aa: CASSPNRASGANVLTF
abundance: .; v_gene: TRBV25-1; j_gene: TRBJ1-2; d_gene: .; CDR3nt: TGTGCCAGCAGTGAAGGAGGGATTGACTATGGCTACACCTTC; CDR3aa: CASSEGGIDYGYTF
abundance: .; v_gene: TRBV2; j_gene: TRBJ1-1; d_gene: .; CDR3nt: TGTGCCAGCAGTGATAAGAGGAACAGGGCTGAAGCTTTCTTT; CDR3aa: CASSDKRNRAEAFF
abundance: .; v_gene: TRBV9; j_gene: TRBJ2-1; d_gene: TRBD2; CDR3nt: TGTGCCAGCAGCGTAATGGGGACTAGCGGTGCTAATGAGCAGTTCTTC; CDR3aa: CASSVMGTSGANEQFF
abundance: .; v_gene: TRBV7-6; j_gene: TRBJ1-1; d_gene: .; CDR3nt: TGTGCCAGCAGCTTAGGCGGCCTGAACACTGAAGCTTTCTTT; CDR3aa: CASSLGGLNTEAFF
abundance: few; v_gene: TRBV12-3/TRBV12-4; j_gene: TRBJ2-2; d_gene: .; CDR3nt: TGTGCCAGCAGTCAGAACACCGGGGAGCTGTTTTTT; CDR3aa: CASSQNTGELFF
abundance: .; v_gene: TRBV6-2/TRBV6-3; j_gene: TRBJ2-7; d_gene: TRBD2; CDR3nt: TGTGCCAGCAGTCGTAGCGGGAGGGCCTACGAGCAGTACTTC; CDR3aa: CASSRSGRAYEQYF
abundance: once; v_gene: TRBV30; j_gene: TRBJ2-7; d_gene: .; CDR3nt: TGTGCCTGGAGAAGACAGCAGTCAATATCCTACGAGCAGTACTTC; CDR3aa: CAWRRQQSISYEQYF
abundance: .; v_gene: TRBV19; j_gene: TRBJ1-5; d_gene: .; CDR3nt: TGTGCCAGTAGTATAGGACAGCCGCCTGAGCCCCAGCATTTT; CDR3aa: CASSIGQPPEPQHF
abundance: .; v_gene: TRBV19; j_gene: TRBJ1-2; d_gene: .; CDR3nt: TGTGCCAGTAGTCGGGGGGGCCAGGGAGGCTATGGCTACACCTTC; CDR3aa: CASSRGGQGGYGYTF
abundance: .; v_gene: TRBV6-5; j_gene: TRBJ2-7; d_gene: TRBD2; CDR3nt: TGTGCCAGCATCAGCGGGGGGGCTCGGGAGCAGTACTTC; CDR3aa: CASISGGAREQYF
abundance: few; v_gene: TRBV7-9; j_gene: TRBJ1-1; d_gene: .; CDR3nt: TGTGCCAGCAGCTTAGGGTGGGGCAGGAACACTGAAGCTTTCTTT; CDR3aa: CASSLGWGRNTEAFF
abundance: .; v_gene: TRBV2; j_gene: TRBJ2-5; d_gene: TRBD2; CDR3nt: TGTGCCATACGGACTAGCGGGGGGCAAGAGACCCAGTACTTC; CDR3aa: CAIRTSGGQETQYF
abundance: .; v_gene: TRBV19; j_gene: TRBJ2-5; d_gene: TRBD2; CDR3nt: TGTGCCAGTAGTATTATTCGACTAGCGGGGGGCCAAGAGACCCAGTACTTC; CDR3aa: CASSIIRLAGGQETQYF
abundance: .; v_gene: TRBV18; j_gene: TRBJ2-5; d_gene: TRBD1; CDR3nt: TGTGCCAGCTCACGAAAAGGGGACAGGGGCCAAGAGACCCAGTACTTC; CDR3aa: CASSRKGDRGQETQYF
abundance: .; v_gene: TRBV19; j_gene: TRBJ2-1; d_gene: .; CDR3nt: TGTGCCACTAGTGGGAGCCCAACCGGTGAGCAGTTCTTC; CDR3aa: CATSGSPTGEQFF
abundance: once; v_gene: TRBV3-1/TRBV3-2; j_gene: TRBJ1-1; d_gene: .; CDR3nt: TGTGCCAGCAGCCACGAGGTTGGCACTGAAGCTTTCTTT; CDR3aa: CASSHEVGTEAFF
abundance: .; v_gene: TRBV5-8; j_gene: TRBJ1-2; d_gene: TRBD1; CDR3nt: TGTGCCAGCAGCTCCGGGACAGGGGAAGCCTATGGCTACACCTTC; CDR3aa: CASSSGTGEAYGYTF
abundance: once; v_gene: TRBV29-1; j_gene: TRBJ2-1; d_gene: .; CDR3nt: TGCAGCGCCCTCGTCTACAATGAGCAGTTCTTC; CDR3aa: CSALVYNEQFF
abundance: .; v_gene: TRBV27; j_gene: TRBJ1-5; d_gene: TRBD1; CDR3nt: TGTGCCAGCAGTGCGACAGGGGCTCTTCAGCCCCAGCATTTT; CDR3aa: CASSATGALQPQHF
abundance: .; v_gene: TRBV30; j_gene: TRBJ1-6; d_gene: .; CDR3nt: TGTGCCTGGGATGAGGGGGTCTCGTATAATTCACCCCTCCACTTT; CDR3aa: CAWDEGVSYNSPLHF
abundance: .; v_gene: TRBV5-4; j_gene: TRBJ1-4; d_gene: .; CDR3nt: TGTGCCAGCAGCGACGGACAGTCCTTTAATGAAAAACTGTTTTTT; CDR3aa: CASSDGQSFNEKLFF
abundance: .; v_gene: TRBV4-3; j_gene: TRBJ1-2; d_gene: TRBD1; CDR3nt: TGCGCCAGCAGTCTTGACAGGGCGAACTATGGCTACACCTTC; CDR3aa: CASSLDRANYGYTF
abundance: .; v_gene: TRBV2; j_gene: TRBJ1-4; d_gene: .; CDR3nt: TGTGCCAGCGCACAGGGATTAACTAATGAAAAACTGTTTTTT; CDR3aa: CASAQGLTNEKLFF
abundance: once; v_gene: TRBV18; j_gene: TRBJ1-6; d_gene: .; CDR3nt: TGTGCCAGCTCGGACAGCCTTAATTCACCCCTCCACTTT; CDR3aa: CASSDSLNSPLHF
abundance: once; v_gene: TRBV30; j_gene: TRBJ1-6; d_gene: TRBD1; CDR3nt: TGTGCCTGGCGGGACAGCTTCAATTCACCCCTCCACTTT; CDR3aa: CAWRDSFNSPLHF
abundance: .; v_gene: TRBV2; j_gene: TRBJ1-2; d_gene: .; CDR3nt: TGTGCCAGCAGCCGGACAGTAACCTATGGCTACACCTTC; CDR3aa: CASSRTVTYGYTF
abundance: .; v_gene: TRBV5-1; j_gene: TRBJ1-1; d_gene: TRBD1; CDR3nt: TGCGCCAGCAGGCCCGGACAGGTCGGCGGGTACGCGAACACTGAAGCTTTCTTT; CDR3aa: CASRPGQVGGYANTEAFF
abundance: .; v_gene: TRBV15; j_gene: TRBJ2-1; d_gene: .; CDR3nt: TGTGCCACCAGCAGAGTAGCAAGCTCCTACAATGAGCAGTTCTTC; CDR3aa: CATSRVASSYNEQFF
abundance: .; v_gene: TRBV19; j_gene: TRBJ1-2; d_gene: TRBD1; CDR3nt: TGTGCCAGTCAGCAACAGGGGAATTATGGCTACACCTTC; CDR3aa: CASQQQGNYGYTF
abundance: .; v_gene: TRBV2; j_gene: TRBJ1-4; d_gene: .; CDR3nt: TGTGCCAGCAACGTACAGGCGACAACTAATGAAAAACTGTTTTTT; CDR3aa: CASNVQATTNEKLFF
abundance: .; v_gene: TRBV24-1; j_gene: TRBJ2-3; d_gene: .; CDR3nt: TGTGCCACCAGTGATTTGGCTAGCGCCCATATTTATTTT; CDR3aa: CATSDLASAHIYF
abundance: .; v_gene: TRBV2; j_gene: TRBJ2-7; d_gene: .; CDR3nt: TGTGCCAGCAGTGCCGGGACAACCTCCTACGAGCAGTACTTC; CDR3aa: CASSAGTTSYEQYF
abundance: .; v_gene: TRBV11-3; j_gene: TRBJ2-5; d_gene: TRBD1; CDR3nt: TGTGCCAGCACGGTCGGGACAGGGGTGGGGACCCAGTACTTC; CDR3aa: CASTVGTGVGTQYF
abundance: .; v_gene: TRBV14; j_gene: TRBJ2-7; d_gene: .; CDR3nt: TGTGCCAGCAGCCCATTGGGTCAGGGATTTTACGAGCAGTACTTC; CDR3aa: CASSPLGQGFYEQYF
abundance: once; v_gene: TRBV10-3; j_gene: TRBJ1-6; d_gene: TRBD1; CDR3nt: TGTGCCATCAGGGCCGGGACAGGGGCAAGTTCACCCCTCCACTTT; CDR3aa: CAIRAGTGASSPLHF
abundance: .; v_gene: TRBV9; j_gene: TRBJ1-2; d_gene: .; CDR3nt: TGTGCCAGCAGCGACAGGCTCTATGGCTACACCTTC; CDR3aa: CASSDRLYGYTF
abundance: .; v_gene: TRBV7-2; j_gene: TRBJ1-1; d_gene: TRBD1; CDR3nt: TGTGCCAGCAGCCCCCTCCGGACAGGGAACACTGAAGCTTTCTTT; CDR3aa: CASSPLRTGNTEAFF
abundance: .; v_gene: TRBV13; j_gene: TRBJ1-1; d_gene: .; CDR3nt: TGTGCCAGCAGCTTAGAAGGGGTGGGGATGAACACTGAAGCTTTCTTT; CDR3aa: CASSLEGVGMNTEAFF
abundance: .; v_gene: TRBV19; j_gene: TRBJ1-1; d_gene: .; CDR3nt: TGTGCCAGTAGAAGGCAGGTGAACACTGAAGCTTTCTTT; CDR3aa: CASRRQVNTEAFF
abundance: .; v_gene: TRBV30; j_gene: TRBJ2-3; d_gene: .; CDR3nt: TGTGCCTGGAGGAGTGGGGGGGCTAGCACAGATACGCAGTATTTT; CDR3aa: CAWRSGGASTDTQYF
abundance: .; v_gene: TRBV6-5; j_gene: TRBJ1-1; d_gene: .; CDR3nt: TGTGCCAGCAGTTACCATCGGGAATTCGCTGAAGCTTTCTTT; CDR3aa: CASSYHREFAEAFF
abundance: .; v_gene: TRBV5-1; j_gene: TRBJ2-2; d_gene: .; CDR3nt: TGCGCCAGCAGGGAGGGTACCACCGGGGAGCTGTTTTTT; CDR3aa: CASREGTTGELFF
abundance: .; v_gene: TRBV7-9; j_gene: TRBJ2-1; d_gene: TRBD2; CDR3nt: TGTGCCAGCAGCTTGGGGACTGGACTAGCGGGAGTTCTCAATGAGCAGTTCTTC; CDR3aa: CASSLGTGLAGVLNEQFF
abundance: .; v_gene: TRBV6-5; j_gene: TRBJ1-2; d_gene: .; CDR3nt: TGTGCCAGCAGTTATAACGGACAGAGTGGCTACACCTTC; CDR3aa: CASSYNGQSGYTF
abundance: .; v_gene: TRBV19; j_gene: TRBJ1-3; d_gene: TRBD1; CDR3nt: TGTGCCAGTATTCCAGGGGGCGCCCCTGGAAACACCATATATTTT; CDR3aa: CASIPGGAPGNTIYF
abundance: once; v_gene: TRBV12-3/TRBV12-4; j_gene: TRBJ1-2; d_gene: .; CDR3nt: TGTGCCAGCACCCCGGACAGCTACTATGGCTACACCTTC; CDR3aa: CASTPDSYYGYTF